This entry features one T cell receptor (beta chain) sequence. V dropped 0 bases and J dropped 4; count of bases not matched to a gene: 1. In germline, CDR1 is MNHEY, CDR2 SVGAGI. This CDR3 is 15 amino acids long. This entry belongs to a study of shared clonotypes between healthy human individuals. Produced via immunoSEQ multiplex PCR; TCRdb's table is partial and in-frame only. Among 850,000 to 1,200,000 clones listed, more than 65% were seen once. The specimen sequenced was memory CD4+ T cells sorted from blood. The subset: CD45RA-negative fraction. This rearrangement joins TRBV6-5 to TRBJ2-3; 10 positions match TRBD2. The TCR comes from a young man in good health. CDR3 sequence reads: CASSYSGLAADTQYF. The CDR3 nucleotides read TGTGCCAGCAGTTACTCAGGACTAGCGGCAGATACGCAGTATTTT.